This T cell receptor (beta chain) was retrieved from a study of T-cell reconstitution after alpha-beta-depleted transplantation in children. Study findings and constraints: Several hundred rapidly expanded clones from non-depleted graft cells reportedly supplied alpha-beta T cells about two months post-transplant. After transplant, high TCRbeta diversity at day 60 in some patients arose from surviving recipient T cells and thymic progenitors. Once a year had passed after transplant, T-cell counts and diversity came mostly from newly produced T cells.

Molecular barcoding with unique molecular identifiers was used for the TCRbeta library. Via MiXCR, TCRdb re-called the PCR reads, giving one row per CDR3 protein. The profile covers around 960,000 distinct CDR3 sequences, with roughly 29% appearing a single time and 28% taken by the ten largest. This CDR3 is 20 amino acids long. In germline, CDR1 is GTSNPN, CDR2 SVGIG (reference sequence). V was clipped by 0 bases and J by 8 bases; unmatched bases: 23. This clonotype showed up just once. Antigen specificity is unknown. The sequence was obtained from a boy younger than two who had a stem cell transplant for SCID, so the T cells may come from the graft donor. Sequences were derived from PBMCs, mostly from graft donor cells, sampled 360 days after TCRalphabeta/CD19-depleted stem cell transplant. The chain uses TRBV30 and TRBJ2-1; 9 positions agree with TRBD1. The CDR3, as DNA: TGTGCCTGGAGTGTAGTCCTGGTGTGGTCCGGGACAGGGATAACGGATGAGCAGTTCTTC. Its protein is CAWSVVLVWSGTGITDEQFF.